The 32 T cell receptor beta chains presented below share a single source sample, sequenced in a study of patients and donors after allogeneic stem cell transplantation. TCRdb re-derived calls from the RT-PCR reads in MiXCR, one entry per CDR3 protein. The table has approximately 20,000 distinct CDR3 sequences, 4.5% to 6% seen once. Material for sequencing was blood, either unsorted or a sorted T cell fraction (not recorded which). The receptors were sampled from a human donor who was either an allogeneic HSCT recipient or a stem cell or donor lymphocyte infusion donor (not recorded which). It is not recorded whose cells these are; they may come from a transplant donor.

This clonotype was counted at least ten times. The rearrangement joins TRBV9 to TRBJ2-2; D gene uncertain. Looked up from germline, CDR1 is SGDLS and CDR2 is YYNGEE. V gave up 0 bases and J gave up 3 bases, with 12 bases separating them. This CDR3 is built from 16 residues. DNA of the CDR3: TGTGCCAGCAGCGTAGAATCCTGGGGTCACACCGGGGAGCTGTTTTTT. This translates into CASSVESWGHTGELFF. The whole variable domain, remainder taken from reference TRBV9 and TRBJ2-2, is DSGVTQTPKHLITATGQRVTLRCSPRSGDLSVYWYQQSLDQGLQFLIQYYNGEERAKGNILERFSAQQFPDLHSELNLSSLELGDSALYFCASSVESWGHTGELFFGEGSRLTVL.

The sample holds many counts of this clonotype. Here the CDR3 DNA reads TGTGCCAGCAGTTACCTCCCCCCTCTCTACACCGGGGAGCTGTTTTTT. This codes for CASSYLPPLYTGELFF. The rearrangement uses TRBV6-5 and TRBJ2-2; D is unclear. V was cut by 2 bases and J by 3 bases, with 13 bases left in between. The CDR3 consists of 16 residues. Germline V gene lookup returns CDR1 MNHEY and CDR2 SVGAGI.

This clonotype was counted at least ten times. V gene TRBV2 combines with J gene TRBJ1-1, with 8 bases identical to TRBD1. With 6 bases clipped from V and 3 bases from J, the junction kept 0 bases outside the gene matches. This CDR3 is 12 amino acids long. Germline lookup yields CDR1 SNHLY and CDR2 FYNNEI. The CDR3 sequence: CASRTGDTEAFF. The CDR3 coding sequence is TGTGCCAGCAGGACAGGGGACACTGAAGCTTTCTTT.

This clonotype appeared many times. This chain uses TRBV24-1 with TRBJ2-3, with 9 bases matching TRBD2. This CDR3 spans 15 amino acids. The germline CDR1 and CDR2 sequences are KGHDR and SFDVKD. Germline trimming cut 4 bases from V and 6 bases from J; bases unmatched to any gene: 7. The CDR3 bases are TGTGCCACCAGTGACCCAGCGGGAGGTACGGATACGCAGTATTTT. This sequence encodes CATSDPAGGTDTQYF.

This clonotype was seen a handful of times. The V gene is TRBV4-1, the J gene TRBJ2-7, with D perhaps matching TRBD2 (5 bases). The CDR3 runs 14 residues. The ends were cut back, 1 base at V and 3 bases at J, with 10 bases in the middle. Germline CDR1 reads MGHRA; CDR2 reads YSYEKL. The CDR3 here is CASSQVSGSYEQYF. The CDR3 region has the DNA TGCGCCAGCAGCCAAGTTTCTGGGAGCTACGAGCAGTACTTC.

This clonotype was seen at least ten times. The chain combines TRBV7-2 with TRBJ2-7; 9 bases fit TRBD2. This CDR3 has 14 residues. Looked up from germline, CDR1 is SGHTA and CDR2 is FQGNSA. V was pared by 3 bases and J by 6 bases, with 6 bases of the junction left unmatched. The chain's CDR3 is CASSFGGRASEQYF. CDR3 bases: TGTGCCAGCAGCTTTGGCGGGAGGGCCTCCGAGCAGTACTTC.

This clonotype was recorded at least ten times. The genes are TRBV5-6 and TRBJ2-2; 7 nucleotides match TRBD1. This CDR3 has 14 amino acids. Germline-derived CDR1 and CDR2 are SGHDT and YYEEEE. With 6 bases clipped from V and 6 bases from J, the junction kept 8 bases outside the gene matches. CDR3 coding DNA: TGTGCCAGCAACCGACAGGGAAGGGCCGGGGAGCTGTTTTTT. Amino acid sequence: CASNRQGRAGELFF.

CDR3 sequence reads: CASSPWTHAGYEQYF. As DNA, the CDR3 is TGTGCCAGCAGTCCATGGACCCATGCCGGGTACGAGCAGTACTTC. This chain links TRBV12-3 or TRBV12-4 with TRBJ2-7; D not resolved. The CDR3 runs 15 residues. Between the trimmed V and J ends, which lost 5 bases and 4 bases, there was a span of 18 bases.

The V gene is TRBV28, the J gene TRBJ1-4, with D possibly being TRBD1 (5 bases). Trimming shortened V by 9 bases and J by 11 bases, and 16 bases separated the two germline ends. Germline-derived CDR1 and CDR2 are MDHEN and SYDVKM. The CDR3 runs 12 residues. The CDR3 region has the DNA TGTGCCAGTGGGCAATTTTGGGGGAAACTGTTTTTT. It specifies CASGQFWGKLFF. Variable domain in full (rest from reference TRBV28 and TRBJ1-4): DVKVTQSSRYLVKRTGEKVFLECVQDMDHENMFWYRQDPGLGLRLIYFSYDVKMKEKGDIPEGYSVSREKKERFSLILESASTNQTSMYLCASGQFWGKLFFGSGTQLSVL.

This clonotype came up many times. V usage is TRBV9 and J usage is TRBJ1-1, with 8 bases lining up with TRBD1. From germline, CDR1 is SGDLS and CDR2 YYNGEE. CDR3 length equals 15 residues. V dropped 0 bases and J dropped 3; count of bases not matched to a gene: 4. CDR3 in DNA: TGTGCCAGCAGCGTAGGGCTGACAGGGGACACTGAAGCTTTCTTT. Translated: CASSVGLTGDTEAFF.

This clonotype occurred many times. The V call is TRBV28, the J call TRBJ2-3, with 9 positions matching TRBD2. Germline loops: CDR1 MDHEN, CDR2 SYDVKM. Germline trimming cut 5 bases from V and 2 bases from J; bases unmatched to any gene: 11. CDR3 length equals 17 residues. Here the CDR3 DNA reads TGTGCCAGCAGTACCCCCGGGCGGGGGGGGACCACAGATACGCAGTATTTT. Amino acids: CASSTPGRGGTTDTQYF.

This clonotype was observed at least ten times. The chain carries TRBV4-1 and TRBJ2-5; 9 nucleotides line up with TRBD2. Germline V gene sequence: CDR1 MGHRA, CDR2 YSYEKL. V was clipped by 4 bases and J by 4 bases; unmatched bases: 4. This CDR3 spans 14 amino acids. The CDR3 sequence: CASSPGLARETQYF. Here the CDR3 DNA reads TGCGCCAGCAGCCCAGGACTAGCGCGAGAGACCCAGTACTTC.

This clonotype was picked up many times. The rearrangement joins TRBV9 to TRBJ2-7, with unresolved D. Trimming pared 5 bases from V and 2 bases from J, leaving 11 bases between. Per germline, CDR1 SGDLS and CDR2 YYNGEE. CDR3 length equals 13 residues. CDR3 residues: CASSPYPAYEQYF. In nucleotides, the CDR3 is TGTGCCAGCAGTCCTTACCCTGCCTACGAGCAGTACTTC.

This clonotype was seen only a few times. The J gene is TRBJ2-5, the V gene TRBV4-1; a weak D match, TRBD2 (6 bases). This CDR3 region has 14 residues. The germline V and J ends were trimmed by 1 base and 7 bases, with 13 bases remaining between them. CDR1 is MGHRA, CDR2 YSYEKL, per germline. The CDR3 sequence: CASSQAGDEGTQYF. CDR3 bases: TGCGCCAGCAGCCAAGCGGGAGATGAGGGGACCCAGTACTTC.

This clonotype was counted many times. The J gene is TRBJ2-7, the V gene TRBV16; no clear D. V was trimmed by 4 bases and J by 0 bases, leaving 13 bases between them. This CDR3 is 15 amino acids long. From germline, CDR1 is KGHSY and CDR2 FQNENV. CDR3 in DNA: TGTGCCAGCAGCCCAACCCGTCCGAGCTCCTACGAGCAGTACTTC. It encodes CASSPTRPSSYEQYF.

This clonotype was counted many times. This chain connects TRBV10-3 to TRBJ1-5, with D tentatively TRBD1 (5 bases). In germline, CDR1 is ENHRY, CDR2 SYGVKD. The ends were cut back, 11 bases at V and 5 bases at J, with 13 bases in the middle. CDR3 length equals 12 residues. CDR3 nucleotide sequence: TGTGCCTCGGGGGGATTCGATCAGCCCCAGCATTTT. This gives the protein CASGGFDQPQHF.

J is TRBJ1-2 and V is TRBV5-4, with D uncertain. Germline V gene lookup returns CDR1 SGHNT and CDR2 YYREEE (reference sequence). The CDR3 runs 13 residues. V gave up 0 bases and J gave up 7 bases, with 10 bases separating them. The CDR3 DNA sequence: TGTGCCAGCAGCTTGGACCGGGGTGGTGGCTACACCTTC. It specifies CASSLDRGGGYTF. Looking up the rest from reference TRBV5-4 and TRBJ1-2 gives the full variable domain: ETGVTQSPTHLIKTRGQQVTLRCSSQSGHNTVSWYQQALGQGPQFIFQYYREEENGRGNFPPRFSGLQFPNYSSELNVNALELDDSALYLCASSLDRGGGYTFGSGTRLTVV.

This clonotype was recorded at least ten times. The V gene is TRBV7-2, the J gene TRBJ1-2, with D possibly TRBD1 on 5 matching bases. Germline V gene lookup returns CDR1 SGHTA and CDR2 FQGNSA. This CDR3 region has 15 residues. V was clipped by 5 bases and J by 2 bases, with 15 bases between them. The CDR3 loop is CASSLSSRQNYGYTF. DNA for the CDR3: TGTGCCAGCAGCCTATCATCACGACAGAACTATGGCTACACCTTC.

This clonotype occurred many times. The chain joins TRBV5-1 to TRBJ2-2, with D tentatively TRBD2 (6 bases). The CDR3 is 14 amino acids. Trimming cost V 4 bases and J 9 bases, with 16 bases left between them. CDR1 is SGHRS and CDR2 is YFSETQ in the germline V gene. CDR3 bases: TGCGCCAGCAGCCCCGGAGGGAGATGGAGGGAGCTGTTTTTT. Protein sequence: CASSPGGRWRELFF.

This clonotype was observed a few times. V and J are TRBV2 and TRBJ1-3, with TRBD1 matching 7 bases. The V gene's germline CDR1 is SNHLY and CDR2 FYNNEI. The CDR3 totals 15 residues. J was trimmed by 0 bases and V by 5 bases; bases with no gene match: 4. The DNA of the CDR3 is TGTGCCAGCAGTCCAGGGGGTGGCTCTGGAAACACCATATATTTT. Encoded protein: CASSPGGGSGNTIYF.

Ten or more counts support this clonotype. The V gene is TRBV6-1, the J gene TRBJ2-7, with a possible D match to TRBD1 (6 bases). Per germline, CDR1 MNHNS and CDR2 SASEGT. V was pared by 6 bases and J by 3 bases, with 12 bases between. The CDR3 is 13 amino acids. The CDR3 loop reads CASRTGRNYEQYF. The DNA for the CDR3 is TGTGCCAGCAGGACAGGAAGAAACTACGAGCAGTACTTC.

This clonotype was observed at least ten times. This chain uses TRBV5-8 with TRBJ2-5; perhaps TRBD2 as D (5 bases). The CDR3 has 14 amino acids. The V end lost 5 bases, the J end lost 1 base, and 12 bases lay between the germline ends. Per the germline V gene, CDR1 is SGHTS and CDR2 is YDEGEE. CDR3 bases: TGTGCCAGCAGTTCCCCCGGGATCCAAGAGACCCAGTACTTC. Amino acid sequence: CASSSPGIQETQYF.

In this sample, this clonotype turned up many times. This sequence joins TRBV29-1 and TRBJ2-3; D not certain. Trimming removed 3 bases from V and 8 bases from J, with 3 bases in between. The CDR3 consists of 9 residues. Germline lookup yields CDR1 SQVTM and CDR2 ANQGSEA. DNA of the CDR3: TGCAGCGTTGAGGGTACGCAGTATTTT. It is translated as CSVEGTQYF.

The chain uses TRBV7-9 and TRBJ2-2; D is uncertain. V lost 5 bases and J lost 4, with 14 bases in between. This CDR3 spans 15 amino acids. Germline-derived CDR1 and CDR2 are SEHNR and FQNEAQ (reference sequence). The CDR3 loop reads CASSPELQSTGELFF. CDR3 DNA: TGTGCCAGCAGCCCCGAACTGCAGTCCACCGGGGAGCTGTTTTTT. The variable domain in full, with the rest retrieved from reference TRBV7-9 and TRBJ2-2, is DTGVSQNPRHKITKRGQNVTFRCDPISEHNRLYWYRQTLGQGPEFLTYFQNEAQLEKSRLLSDRFSAERPKGSFSTLEIQRTEQGDSAMYLCASSPELQSTGELFFGEGSRLTVL.

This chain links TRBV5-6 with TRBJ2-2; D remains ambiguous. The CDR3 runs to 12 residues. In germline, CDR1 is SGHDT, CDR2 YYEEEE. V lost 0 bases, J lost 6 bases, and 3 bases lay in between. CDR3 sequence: CASSLVSGELFF. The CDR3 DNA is TGTGCCAGCAGCTTGGTTTCCGGGGAGCTGTTTTTT.

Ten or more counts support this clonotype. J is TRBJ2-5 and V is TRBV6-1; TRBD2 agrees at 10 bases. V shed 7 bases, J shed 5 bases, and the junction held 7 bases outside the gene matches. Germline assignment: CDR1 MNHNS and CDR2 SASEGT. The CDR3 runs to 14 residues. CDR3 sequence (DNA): TGTGCCAGCAACAGCGGGGGGGCCCGGGAGACCCAGTACTTC. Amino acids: CASNSGGARETQYF.

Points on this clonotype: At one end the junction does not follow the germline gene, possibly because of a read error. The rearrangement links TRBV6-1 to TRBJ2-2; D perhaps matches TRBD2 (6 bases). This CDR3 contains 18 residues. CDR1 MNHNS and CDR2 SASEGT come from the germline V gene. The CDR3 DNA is TGTGCCAGCAGGGAAGTCCGTCGGGGGTGTAGGTACACCGGGGAGCTGTTTTTT. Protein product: CASREVRRGCRYTGELFF.

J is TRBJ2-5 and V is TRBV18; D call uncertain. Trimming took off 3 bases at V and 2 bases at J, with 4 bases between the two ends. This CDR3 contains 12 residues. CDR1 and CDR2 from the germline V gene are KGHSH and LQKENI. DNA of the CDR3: TGTGCCAGCTCACCCGGACAAGAGACCCAGTACTTC. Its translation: CASSPGQETQYF.

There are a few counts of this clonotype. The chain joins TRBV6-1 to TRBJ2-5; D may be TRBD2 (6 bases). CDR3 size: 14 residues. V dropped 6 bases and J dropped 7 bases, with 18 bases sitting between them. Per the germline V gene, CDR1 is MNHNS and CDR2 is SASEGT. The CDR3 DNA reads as TGTGCCAGCAGCAAAACCGGGAGTGGGGGGACCCAGTACTTC. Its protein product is CASSKTGSGGTQYF.

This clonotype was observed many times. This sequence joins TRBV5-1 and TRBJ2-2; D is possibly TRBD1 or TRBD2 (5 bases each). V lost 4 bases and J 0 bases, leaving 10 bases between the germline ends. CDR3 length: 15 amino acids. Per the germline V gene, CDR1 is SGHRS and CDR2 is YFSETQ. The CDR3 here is CASSTGTTNTGELFF. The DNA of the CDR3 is TGCGCCAGCAGCACCGGGACCACGAACACCGGGGAGCTGTTTTTT.

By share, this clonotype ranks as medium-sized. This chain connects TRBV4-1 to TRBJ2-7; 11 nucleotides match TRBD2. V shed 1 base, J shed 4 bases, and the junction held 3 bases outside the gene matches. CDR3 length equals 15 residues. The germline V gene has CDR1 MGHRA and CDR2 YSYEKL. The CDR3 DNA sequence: TGCGCCAGCAGCCAAGCACTAGCGGGAGAATACGAGCAGTACTTC. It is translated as CASSQALAGEYEQYF.

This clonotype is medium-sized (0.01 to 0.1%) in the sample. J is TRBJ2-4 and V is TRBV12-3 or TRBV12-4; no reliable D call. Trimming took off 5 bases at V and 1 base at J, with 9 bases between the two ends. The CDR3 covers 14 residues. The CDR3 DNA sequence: TGTGCCAGCAGTCTAAGGACCGCCAAAAACATTCAGTACTTC. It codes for CASSLRTAKNIQYF.